What follows is one TCR beta chain and its context. Repertoires were generated with immunoSEQ multiplex PCR, while TCRdb's copy carries only in-frame clones and drops some. The profile covers some 2 million clones, with less than 95% appearing a single time and approximately 1.2% taken by the ten largest. CD45RO negativity and positive selection for CCR7 defined naive CD8 cells, a population that excluded terminally differentiated effector memory CD45RA+ cells. This sample is part of a study of shared clonotypes between healthy human individuals. The CDR3 is 14 residues long. The V end lost 0 bases, the J end lost 4 bases, and 10 bases lay between the germline ends. Germline V gene lookup returns CDR1 SGHRS and CDR2 YFSETQ.

Sample: naive CD8+ T cells sorted from blood. The source of this sequence is a man between 18 and 29 years old in good health. V gene TRBV5-1 combines with J gene TRBJ1-2, with no clear D. The chain's CDR3 is CASSLAPESYGYTF. Written as DNA, the CDR3 is TGCGCCAGCAGCTTGGCCCCAGAAAGCTATGGCTACACCTTC.